The sequence of this T cell receptor beta chain was determined in a study of shared T cell receptors in the human thymus. J was trimmed by 4 bases and V by 5 bases; bases with no gene match: 8. The CDR3 has 16 residues. From germline, CDR1 is MDHEN and CDR2 SYDVKM. Repertoires were generated with immunoSEQ multiplex PCR, while TCRdb's copy carries only in-frame clones and drops some. The sample has hundreds of thousands of clones, about 87% seen once. These sequences were also reported in another study, on human thymus T cells. From that study: Having surgery to correct congenital heart defects, healthy Finnish infants acted as the donors. During corrective heart surgery, resections were taken, and the thymus tissue came from them. Repertoires from thymus and blood appeared to show biased V and J gene usage. Related research examined unrelated individuals and reported that their thymic repertoires overlapped highly.

The sequence derives from a boy under three years old with a congenital heart defect. The sequenced sample consisted of thymocytes. The chain recombines TRBV28 with TRBJ2-3; 11 bases agree with TRBD2. CDR3 sequence: CASSPLAGGWPDTQYF. For the CDR3, the DNA is TGTGCCAGCAGTCCCCTAGCGGGAGGCTGGCCAGATACGCAGTATTTT.